The T cell receptor (beta chain) under discussion was sequenced for a study of identical twins. This clonotype was detected many times. Its antigen is unidentified. Regarding the study as a whole: Invariant MAIT and iNKT cells are populations that could partly confound zero-insertion analyses.

TCRdb passed the 5' RACE reads through MiXCR, listing each CDR3 protein once. The sample lists 400,000 to 550,000 distinct CDR3 sequences, roughly 26% occurring once. The data were also submitted as part of a second study, on T cells expressing NK-cell markers. This second study notes: The authors applied an anti-gamma-delta TCR antibody in several experiments, and it restricted sorting to alpha-beta TCR T cells. The CD3+CD56-NKG2C+ fraction of four donors was likewise dominated by these clonotypes.

This clonotype originated in a woman under 30 in good health. Source material: CD4+ T cells sorted from blood.

The CDR3 DNA reads TGTGCCATCCCGGGGCCAGGGGGTTCGAATGAGCAGTTCTTC. As protein: CAIPGPGGSNEQFF. The V gene is TRBV10-3, the J gene TRBJ2-1, with 7 bases lining up with TRBD1. Germline lookup yields CDR1 ENHRY and CDR2 SYGVKD. This CDR3 comprises 14 residues. V shed 8 bases, J shed 7 bases, and the junction held 11 bases outside the gene matches.